The clone carrying this TCR beta chain showed up just a few times. MiXCR, applied by TCRdb to the RT-PCR reads, yields one record per CDR3 protein. The repertoire holds almost 700,000 distinct CDR3 sequences, with 11% to 15% as singletons. Source material: memory CD4+ T cells from blood. The sequence came from a female donor in good health, serving as a healthy control.

The CDR3: CSARGKQETQYF. The CDR3, as DNA: TGCAGTGCCAGGGGAAAGCAGGAGACCCAGTACTTC. V and J are TRBV20-1 and TRBJ2-5; D perhaps matches TRBD1 (6 bases). This CDR3 is 12 amino acids long. Germline V gene data show CDR1 as DFQATT and CDR2 as SNEGSKA (reference sequence). With 6 bases removed from V and 5 bases from J, the gap between germline ends came to 13 bases.